The following is a T cell receptor beta chain sequence with its context. This sample is part of a study of blood T cell repertoires in COVID-19. J lost 5 bases, V lost 2 bases, and 11 bases had no gene match. In germline, CDR1 is SGHRS, CDR2 YFSETQ. This CDR3 region has 16 residues. Original processing methods: Amplification of reference gene primers was used by the study to estimate nucleated cell counts. The method was immunoSEQ multiplex PCR; TCRdb's version includes in-frame clones alone and lacks a portion of them. D and trimming were read from the DNA, whereas the V and J calls and clone size are those reported in that table. This table has fewer than 250,000 clones, approximately 90% appearing once.

The sequenced sample was PBMCs or T cells enriched from blood (not recorded which). This chain joins TRBV5-1 and TRBJ2-3; TRBD1 agrees at 7 bases. This sequence originates from a woman aged 25 to 39 with acute COVID-19. CDR3 coding DNA: TGCGCCAGCAGCTTCGGACAGGTGACTCACGGAGATACGCAGTATTTT. The encoded protein is CASSFGQVTHGDTQYF. Together with reference TRBV5-1 and TRBJ2-3, the CDR3 gives the full variable domain: KAGVTQTPRYLIKTRGQQVTLSCSPISGHRSVSWYQQTPGQGLQFLFEYFSETQRNKGNFPGRFSGRQFSNSRSEMNVSTLELGDSALYLCASSFGQVTHGDTQYFGPGTRLTVL.